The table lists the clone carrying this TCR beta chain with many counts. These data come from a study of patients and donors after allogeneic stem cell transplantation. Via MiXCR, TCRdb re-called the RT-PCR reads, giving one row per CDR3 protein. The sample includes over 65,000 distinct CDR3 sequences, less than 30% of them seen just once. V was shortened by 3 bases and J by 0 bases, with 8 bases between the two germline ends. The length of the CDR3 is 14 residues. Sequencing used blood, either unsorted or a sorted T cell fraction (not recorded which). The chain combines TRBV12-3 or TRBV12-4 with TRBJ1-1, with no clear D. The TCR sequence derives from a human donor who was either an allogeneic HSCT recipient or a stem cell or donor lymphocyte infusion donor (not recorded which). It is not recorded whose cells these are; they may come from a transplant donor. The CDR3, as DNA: TGTGCCAGCAGTTTCCACGGGATGAACACTGAAGCTTTCTTT. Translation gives CASSFHGMNTEAFF.